The subject of this entry is one T cell receptor (beta chain). This clonotype was detected only a few times. Its antigen is currently not known. There are no base qualities to consult, and no much larger clone falls within one base. V is reduced by 1 base and J by 4 bases, leaving a spacing of 11 bases between them. The CDR3 runs 15 residues from the cysteine to the phenylalanine. Of all the DNA, just the CDR3 is kept, 45 bases in frame from base 1. Via the germline V gene, CDR1 is SGHVS and CDR2 FQNEAQ. The study was a case-control design nested within a healthcare worker cohort in London, UK, with weekly nasopharyngeal swab PCR tests and blood sampling. Healthcare workers were recruited during the week of the UK lockdown, between 23 and 31 March 2020, and followed weekly for up to about 15 weeks. This specimen comes from a study of early T cells in non-severe SARS-CoV-2 infection (dated by TCRdb to the early 2020s). With respect to the entire study: Bulk RNA from unsorted whole blood was used for TCR sequencing, so alpha and beta chains could not be paired. Broad study findings and their caveats: VDJdb matching was skewed toward anti-spike CD8 responses and likely underestimated virus-specific expansions, missing private and CD4 specificities.

Receptor amplification or capture employed 5' RACE. Instrument on record: NextSeq 500. Unique molecular identifiers were attached to individual cDNA molecules in the TCR library protocol so that sequencing error and PCR bias could be corrected. Sequencing covered both TCR alpha and beta chains, and within each sample the abundances of alpha and beta sequences were tightly co-correlated. The study's processing was this. V gene, J gene and CDR3 annotation of TCR sequences was performed with Decombinator V4. Expanded TCRs were defined as changing significantly between any two time points under a Poisson model with p below 0.0001. TCR abundances were normalised to the total number of TCRs sequenced per sample and were expressed as counts per million. MAIT TCRs were defined by TRAV1-2 paired with TRAJ12, TRAJ20 or TRAJ33, and iNKT TCRs by TRAV10 paired with TRAJ18. VDJdb, accessed on 1 November 2021, was searched for TCRs annotated for CMV, EBV and SARS-CoV-2, and TCRs annotated for more than one antigen were excluded. TCRdb reworked the public reads: Q25 trimming with fastp, MiXCR clone assembly, productive beta chains retained. Rows with one shared CDR3 protein collapse into an entry with the most common genes and DNA. None of the V and J calls come from the authors' own analysis; TCRdb made them. The sample table records nearly 60,000 distinct CDR3 sequences; roughly 12% of these occur just once. Approximately 9.6% of the sample is in the top ten clones.

Sequences were obtained from whole blood. This chain is built from TRBV7-8 and TRBJ2-1; the best D guess is TRBD2, with 6 bases matching. The sequence came from an adult who was a healthcare worker with PCR-confirmed SARS-CoV-2 infection or an uninfected control (not recorded which). The DNA sequence reads TGTGCCAGCAGCTTAGACGGGAGTAAGTACAATGAGCAGTTCTTC. It translates to CASSLDGSKYNEQFF.